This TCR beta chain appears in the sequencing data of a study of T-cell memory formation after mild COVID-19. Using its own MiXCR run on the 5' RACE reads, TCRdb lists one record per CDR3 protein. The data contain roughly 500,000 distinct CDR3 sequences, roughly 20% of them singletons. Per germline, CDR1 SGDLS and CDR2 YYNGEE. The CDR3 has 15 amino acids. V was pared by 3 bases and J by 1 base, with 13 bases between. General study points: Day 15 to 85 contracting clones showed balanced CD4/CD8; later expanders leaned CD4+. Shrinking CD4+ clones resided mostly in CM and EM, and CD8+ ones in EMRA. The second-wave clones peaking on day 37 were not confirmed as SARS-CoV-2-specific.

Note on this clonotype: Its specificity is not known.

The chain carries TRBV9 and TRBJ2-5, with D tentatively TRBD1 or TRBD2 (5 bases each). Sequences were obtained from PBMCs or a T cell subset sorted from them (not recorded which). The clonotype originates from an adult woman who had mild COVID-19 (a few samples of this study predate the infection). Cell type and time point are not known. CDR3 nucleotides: TGTGCCAGCAGCGGGACGGGACGGAGCCAAGAGACCCAGTACTTC. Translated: CASSGTGRSQETQYF.